Listed below are T cell receptor beta chains from one sample, sequenced in a study of persistence of HIV-infected CD4 T cells. These TCRs are of unknown antigen specificity. Profiling relied on immunoSEQ multiplex PCR, and the TCRdb table lists in-frame clones only, not all of them. The sample has about 13,000 clones, under 70% seen once. The input for sequencing was CD4+ T cells sorted from PBMCs after approximately 20-hour stimulation, taken from a patient who received antiretroviral therapy. The source of these receptors is an adult man with HIV who was CMV-seropositive. Each CDR3 is given with its conserved first and last residue. Each record gives: V gene, CDR3 protein.

TRBV2,CASRGDRGPRTEAFF
TRBV4-1,CASSQAGSWPGGRIDSPLHF
TRBV20-1,CSASHHEDRWVNEQFF
TRBV24-1,CATSDFTGEQYF
TRBV6-5,CASSSAGNYNEQFF
TRBV11-1,CASSSLAGGGATQYF
TRBV5-8,CASSQGTGTEETQYF
TRBV13,CASSLGKLAGGWQNEQFF
TRBV24-1,CATSDASKGEQETQYF
TRBV6-2/TRBV6-3,CASSTGTAAFF
TRBV3-1/TRBV3-2,CASSQGTTTTEAFF
TRBV15,CATSGSGTSYEQYF
TRBV27,CASSFMGSYGYTF
TRBV10-3,CAISERILNTEAFF
TRBV10-2,CATLGDSGNTIYF
TRBV7-9,CAGDGQEHLWETFF
TRBV27,CASTFSGRGGAVYGYTF
TRBV20-1,CSASSQANTGELFF
TRBV6-1,CASSEVGYTGELFF
TRBV30,CAWDRDRRYEQYF
TRBV6-1,CASSEGLAGGPPDTQYF
TRBV2,CASSDSGGPYEQYF
TRBV30,CAWNQVGAGYTF
TRBV7-2,CASSLQGRNSPLHF
TRBV6-4,CASSDRGNYGYTF
TRBV4-1,CASSLIGRSNTGELFF
TRBV2,CASSEGRNTEAFF
TRBV19,CASSPSGGTGVFGYTF
TRBV12-3/TRBV12-4,CASSLGFGAKAFF
TRBV19,CASSIEVPDYEQYF
TRBV4-1,CASSSPDRTGGIYQPQHF
TRBV4-2,CASSQVGGVNTGELFF
TRBV6-5,CASSSGLGPIGELFF
TRBV6-2/TRBV6-3,CASSPHRTTQPEAFF
TRBV5-1,CASSSNRDVNEKLFF
TRBV6-6,CASSDPPAYNEQFF
TRBV18,CASSYYEGSNQPQHF
TRBV10-3,CAISVGDLQPQHF
TRBV6-5,CASSYSNGANYGYTF
TRBV10-3,CAISAASGMSEGEQYF
TRBV9,CASSVTSGSLGAYNEQFF
TRBV6-2/TRBV6-3,CASSYLKGGYGNQPQHF
TRBV3-1/TRBV3-2,CASSQVRQAFGGYTF
TRBV29-1,CSVGRTGGLNTEAFF
TRBV19,CASSTQGNNQPQHF
TRBV5-8,CASSLTGVTTGELFF
TRBV7-2,CASSLELAGGPADTQYF
TRBV11-2,CASSVDRGTGELFF
TRBV28,CASSPPDRKNSPLHF
TRBV4-2,CASSQETRIMNTEAFF
TRBV7-8,CASSLGGTGPEKLFF
TRBV7-9,CASSLGPENYGYTF
TRBV5-6,CASSLDPFLGGGELFF